The next 21 T cell receptor beta chains were all read from a single sample in a study of metastatic and nonmetastatic thyroid tumors. All patients reached thyroid surgery having received no treatment beforehand. TCRdb re-called the PCR reads via MiXCR. The top ten hold about 9.7% of the sample, which has around 45,000 clones, approximately 3% seen once. What was sequenced was blood. All receptors come from a female donor with papillary thyroid cancer or a benign thyroid nodule (not recorded which). Some clones in this sample may be carry-over from other donors' samples.

At least ten counts were recorded for this clone. The CDR3 DNA reads as TGCAGTGCTAGCCCGGGCCCGGAGACCCAGTACTTC. Its protein is CSASPGPETQYF. This sequence joins TRBV20-1 and TRBJ2-5; the D is unclear. This CDR3 comprises 12 residues. With 3 bases removed from V and 5 bases from J, the gap between germline ends came to 10 bases. The germline V gene encodes CDR1 DFQATT and CDR2 SNEGSKA (reference sequence).

This clone was recorded at least ten times. The chain joins TRBV7-8 to TRBJ2-1; TRBD2 agrees at 8 bases. The CDR3 totals 14 residues. Looked up from germline, CDR1 is SGHVS and CDR2 is FQNEAQ. Trimming cost V 3 bases and J 6 bases; bases outside gene matches: 4. CDR3 region: CASSFGTSSNEQFF. The CDR3 DNA sequence: TGTGCCAGCAGCTTCGGGACTAGTTCCAATGAGCAGTTCTTC.

This clone was counted ten times or more. V usage is TRBV19 and J usage is TRBJ2-7; D tentatively reads TRBD1 or TRBD2 (5 bases each). V was pared by 4 bases and J by 6 bases, with 7 bases between. Looked up from germline, CDR1 is LNHDA and CDR2 is SQIVND (reference sequence). The CDR3 loop spans 11 amino acids. CDR3 protein: CASSRGSEQYF. The CDR3 bases are TGTGCCAGTAGTAGGGGGAGCGAGCAGTACTTC.

This clone has at least ten counts. V usage is TRBV7-9 and J usage is TRBJ2-1; 10 bases line up with TRBD2. The trim removed 7 bases at V and 9 bases at J, leaving 12 bases unmatched. Per germline, CDR1 SEHNR and CDR2 FQNEAQ (reference sequence). The CDR3 extends over 15 amino acids. DNA of the CDR3: TGTGCCAGCACCTCCCCTAGCGGGAGTAGGCGTGAGCAGTTCTTC. Its translation: CASTSPSGSRREQFF. Filled out from reference TRBV7-9 and TRBJ2-1, the complete variable domain reads DTGVSQNPRHKITKRGQNVTFRCDPISEHNRLYWYRQTLGQGPEFLTYFQNEAQLEKSRLLSDRFSAERPKGSFSTLEIQRTEQGDSAMYLCASTSPSGSRREQFFGPGTRLTVL.

This clone has ten or more counts. The chain has TRBV29-1 and TRBJ1-1; TRBD1 might be the D (6 bases). V was cut by 1 base and J by 4 bases, with 7 bases left in between. Germline V gene sequence: CDR1 SQVTM, CDR2 ANQGSEA. CDR3 length: 12 amino acids. The CDR3 DNA is TGCAGCGTTGAAGTACAGGGCACTGAAGCTTTCTTT. Its translation: CSVEVQGTEAFF.

In DNA, the CDR3 is TGTGCCAGCAGCTTAGAAGCGACCCGAGTGGAGACCCAGTACTTC. Amino acids: CASSLEATRVETQYF. The chain employs TRBV11-1 and TRBJ2-5; D not certain. V shed 1 base and J shed 5 bases, with 14 bases lying between them. The germline gives CDR1 SGHAT, CDR2 FQDESV (reference sequence). This CDR3 region has 15 residues.

The chain has TRBV27 and TRBJ1-2, with D maybe TRBD1 (5 bases). Germline CDR1 reads MNHEY; CDR2 reads SMNVEV (reference sequence). The V end lost 5 bases, the J end lost 5 bases, and 18 bases lay between the germline ends. This CDR3 is 15 amino acids long. The DNA for the CDR3 is TGTGCCAGCAGTGCTACCATCCGGGACCGGTATGGCTACACCTTC. Translated, it gives CASSATIRDRYGYTF.

This clone was counted at least ten times. J is TRBJ2-7 and V is TRBV20-1; 8 bases map to TRBD2. V trimming: 1 base; J trimming: 3 bases; junction bases outside the gene matches: 5. CDR1 is DFQATT, CDR2 SNEGSKA, per germline (reference sequence). The CDR3 has 14 amino acids. CDR3 sequence reads: CSARAPTSGYEQYF. In DNA form, the CDR3 reads TGCAGTGCTAGAGCCCCAACTAGCGGCTACGAGCAGTACTTC.

This clone was found many times. The chain links TRBV18 to TRBJ2-3; 7 bases map to TRBD2. The germline gives CDR1 KGHSH, CDR2 LQKENI. This CDR3 has 15 amino acids. V lost 1 base, J lost 4 bases, and 5 bases stayed unmatched. CDR3 loop: CASSPRGGTSDTQYF. For the CDR3, the DNA is TGTGCCAGCTCACCACGCGGGGGAACCTCAGATACGCAGTATTTT.

This clone was observed many times. The rearrangement joins TRBV30 to TRBJ1-4; D unclear. This CDR3 comprises 15 residues. V was trimmed by 3 bases and J by 6 bases, leaving 17 bases between them. Per the germline V gene, CDR1 is GTSNPN and CDR2 is SVGIG (reference sequence). The CDR3 loop reads CAWRRGNARDEKLFF. In DNA form, the CDR3 reads TGTGCCTGGAGGCGAGGGAACGCCCGGGATGAAAAACTGTTTTTT.

This clone was detected ten times or more. J is TRBJ2-3 and V is TRBV29-1; D uncertain. CDR1 and CDR2 (germline): SQVTM, ANQGSEA. V lost 8 bases to trimming and J lost 0 bases, with 15 bases between them. CDR3 length: 14 amino acids. The CDR3 is CSPETNPSTDTQYF. Here the CDR3 DNA reads TGCAGCCCAGAGACGAACCCTAGCACAGATACGCAGTATTTT.

This clone was recorded at least ten times. This chain uses TRBV5-1 with TRBJ2-1; 8 bases line up with TRBD2. J gave up 4 bases and V 2 bases, and 5 bases lay outside the gene matches. This CDR3 has 15 residues. The V gene's germline CDR1 is SGHRS and CDR2 YFSETQ. The CDR3 DNA reads as TGCGCCAGCAGCTTTGTAGCGGGAACGTACAATGAGCAGTTCTTC. Translated, it gives CASSFVAGTYNEQFF.

There are many counts of this clone. Distinct nucleotide sequences in the sample also encode this CDR3. The chain has TRBV6-1 and TRBJ1-2; 9 nucleotides match TRBD1. Germline CDR1 and CDR2: MNHNS and SASEGT. V gave up 3 bases and J gave up 8 bases; unmatched junction bases: 7. The CDR3 extends over 14 amino acids. The CDR3 nucleotides are TGTGCCAGCAGTGAGGCCACAGGGGGCTGGGGCTACACCTTC. Translating gives CASSEATGGWGYTF.

Only a few counts were recorded for this clone. In DNA form, the CDR3 reads TGTGCCAGCAGTGCGACAGGGCGGACTGGGGCCAACGTCCTGACTTTC. Its protein is CASSATGRTGANVLTF. The chain has TRBV2 and TRBJ2-6, with 7 bases identical to TRBD1. CDR1 is SNHLY and CDR2 is FYNNEI in the germline V gene. The CDR3 length is 16 residues. J gave up 2 bases and V 4 bases, and 5 bases lay outside the gene matches. The variable domain in full, with the rest retrieved from reference TRBV2 and TRBJ2-6, is EPEVTQTPSHQVTQMGQEVILRCVPISNHLYFYWYRQILGQKVEFLVSFYNNEISEKSEIFDDQFSVERPDGSNFTLKIRSTKLEDSAMYFCASSATGRTGANVLTFGAGSRLTVL.

The table lists this clone with a few counts. One end of the junction varies from germline; a read error may be responsible. CDR3 loop: CASSDGHSEEYF. The CDR3 DNA follows: TGTGCCAGCAGTGATGGCCATAGCGAGGAGTACTTC. This chain connects TRBV6-1 to TRBJ2-7; D possibly corresponds to TRBD2 (5 bases). The CDR3 contains 12 residues. Germline V gene sequence: CDR1 MNHNS, CDR2 SASEGT.

The chain is built from TRBV12-5 and TRBJ1-3, with D unclear. V dropped 6 bases and J dropped 0 bases, with 6 bases sitting between them. CDR1 LGHNT and CDR2 FRNRAP come from the germline V gene. CDR3 length: 13 residues. The CDR3 nucleotides are TGTGCTAGTGGGGCAGCCTCTGGAAACACCATATATTTT. It is translated as CASGAASGNTIYF.

This clone was seen at least ten times. J is TRBJ2-1 and V is TRBV29-1, with D unresolved. Germline-derived CDR1 and CDR2 are SQVTM and ANQGSEA. The length of the CDR3 is 12 residues. Trimming cost V 1 base and J 2 bases, with 3 bases left between them. The CDR3 region has the DNA TGCAGCGTTGAAGCAACCTACAATGAGCAGTTCTTC. Its translation is CSVEATYNEQFF.

This clone appeared many times. The chain employs TRBV2 and TRBJ1-4; weak D call: TRBD1 (5 bases). Germline CDR1 is SNHLY and CDR2 is FYNNEI. The CDR3 contains 16 residues. The V gene lost 0 bases and the J gene lost 2 bases, with 10 bases spanning the gap. The CDR3 DNA is TGTGCCAGCAGTGAAGCTTTTGGGGGGACTAATGAAAAACTGTTTTTT. Its translation: CASSEAFGGTNEKLFF.

This clone was observed a handful of times. J is TRBJ2-5 and V is TRBV5-6; 8 bases are a match to TRBD2. This CDR3 has 14 residues. Germline V CDR1 and CDR2: SGHDT, YYEEEE. Trimming cost V 4 bases and J 4 bases; bases outside gene matches: 6. The CDR3 nucleotides read TGTGCCAGCAGCCGTCCGGGACTAGTAGAGACCCAGTACTTC. This encodes CASSRPGLVETQYF.

In this sample, this clone turned up many times. The chain combines TRBV19 with TRBJ2-5; 10 bases match TRBD1. CDR3 size: 16 residues. Per germline, CDR1 LNHDA and CDR2 SQIVND (reference sequence). V lost 1 base to trimming and J lost 1 base; unmatched junction nucleotides: 3. CDR3 protein: CASSIVGTGVQETQYF. The DNA for the CDR3 is TGTGCCAGTAGTATAGTTGGGACAGGGGTCCAAGAGACCCAGTACTTC.

This clone was found many times. The same CDR3 can be traced to other DNA sequences in this sample. The gene calls are TRBV5-4 and TRBJ2-7, with 7 bases matching TRBD2. In germline, CDR1 is SGHNT, CDR2 YYREEE (reference sequence). Trimming cost V 2 bases and J 5 bases; bases outside gene matches: 10. The CDR3 totals 15 residues. CDR3 sequence: CASSFVAGENNEQYF. The DNA of the CDR3 is TGTGCCAGCAGCTTCGTGGCGGGAGAAAACAACGAGCAGTACTTC.